One T cell receptor (beta chain) is described in this entry. CDR3 size: 14 residues. As processed by the authors: Reference gene primer amplification gave estimated nucleated cell counts. Sequencing used immunoSEQ multiplex PCR; TCRdb keeps in-frame clones, though not all of them. Clone size and the V and J calls come from that table; the DNA yielded D and trimming. This sample has some 250,000 clones, with less than 90% found just once. This record belongs to a study of blood T cell repertoires in COVID-19. About the study: The United States, Italy and Spain provided the acute and convalescent COVID-19 samples. The analysed material was cDNA or gDNA that came from T cells, B-cell-depleted T cells, or PBMCs.

What was sequenced was peripheral blood. The receptor was isolated from a man in his sixties with acute or convalescent COVID-19. V gene TRBV21-1 combines with J gene TRBJ1-2; TRBD1 is the table's D call, not checked against the DNA. TRBV21-1 is assigned pseudogene status. The CDR3 region is CASSKDRRNYGYTF. The CDR3 region has the DNA TGTGCCAGCAGCAAGGACAGGAGAAACTATGGCTACACCTTC.